The 12 T cell receptor beta chains reported below all come from one sample, sequenced in a study of control samples from healthy donors and cancer patients. Profiled with immunoSEQ multiplex PCR; TCRdb holds only in-frame clones, not every one. The data hold 40,000 to 65,000 clones, with roughly 87% observed a single time. The sample was PBMCs. The receptors were sampled from a man in his sixties with head and neck cancer.

The rearrangement joins TRBV10-2 to TRBJ2-7; D possibly corresponds to TRBD2 (5 bases). This CDR3 is 15 amino acids long. The germline V gene encodes CDR1 WSHSY and CDR2 SAAADI. V lost 0 bases to trimming and J lost 2 bases, with 11 bases between them. This chain's CDR3 is CASSESRTGAYEQYF. As DNA, the CDR3 is TGCGCCAGCAGTGAGTCTCGGACTGGCGCCTACGAGCAGTACTTC.

This chain links TRBV18 with TRBJ2-1, with 16 bases identical to TRBD2. V was clipped by 0 bases and J by 4 bases; unmatched bases: 3. The germline V gene has CDR1 KGHSH and CDR2 LQKENI. CDR3 length: 18 residues. Here the CDR3 DNA reads TGTGCCAGCTCACCACCGGGACTAGCGGGGGGGCTTTACAATGAGCAGTTCTTC. Its protein is CASSPPGLAGGLYNEQFF. Combining the CDR3 with reference TRBV18 and TRBJ2-1 gives the whole variable domain NAGVMQNPRHLVRRRGQEARLRCSPMKGHSHVYWYRQLPEEGLKFMVYLQKENIIDESGMPKERFSAEFPKEGPSILRIQQVVRGDSAAYFCASSPPGLAGGLYNEQFFGPGTRLTVL.

This clone was observed a single time. V is TRBV7-3 and J is TRBJ2-3; D is uncertain. The germline gives CDR1 SGHTA, CDR2 FQGTGA. V was trimmed by 4 bases and J by 4 bases, leaving 6 bases between them. This CDR3 region has 12 residues. CDR3 protein: CASSSGADTQYF. In DNA form, the CDR3 reads TGTGCCAGCAGCTCAGGCGCAGATACGCAGTATTTT. The complete variable domain, with remaining parts taken from reference TRBV7-3 and TRBJ2-3, reads GAGVSQTPSNKVTEKGKYVELRCDPISGHTALYWYRQSLGQGPEFLIYFQGTGAADDSGLPNDRFFAVRPEGSVSTLKIQRTERGDSAVYLCASSSGADTQYFGPGTRLTVL.

This sequence joins TRBV5-1 and TRBJ1-2; 12 bases align to TRBD1. Germline-derived CDR1 and CDR2 are SGHRS and YFSETQ. The CDR3 is made up of 15 amino acids. V shed 5 bases, J shed 7 bases, and the junction held 9 bases outside the gene matches. The CDR3 DNA reads TGCGCCAGCAGTCTCACCGGGACAGGGGGCCTTGGCTACACCTTC. It encodes CASSLTGTGGLGYTF.

The chain joins TRBV11-2 to TRBJ1-1; D unclear. This CDR3 is built from 13 residues. V was shortened by 1 base and J by 2 bases, with 5 bases between the two germline ends. The germline V gene encodes CDR1 SGHAT and CDR2 FQNNGV. CDR3 in amino acids: CASSLGGNTEAFF. CDR3 nucleotide sequence: TGTGCCAGCAGCTTAGGGGGAAACACTGAAGCTTTCTTT.

A single count supports this clone. The chain uses TRBV27 and TRBJ2-1; 8 nucleotides line up with TRBD2. V was clipped by 5 bases and J by 7 bases; unmatched bases: 13. The CDR3 contains 16 residues. Germline V gene lookup returns CDR1 MNHEY and CDR2 SMNVEV (reference sequence). Written as DNA, the CDR3 is TGTGCCAGCAGTCCTCTGAGCGGGGGCCCGGGGAATGAGCAGTTCTTC. Protein: CASSPLSGGPGNEQFF.

Written as DNA, the CDR3 is TGTGCCAGCAGCTTAGGGGCCCTCGCCTGGCACAATCAGCCCCAGCATTTT. This translates into CASSLGALAWHNQPQHF. The chain recombines TRBV5-8 with TRBJ1-5; possibly TRBD1 for D (5 bases). The germline gives CDR1 SGHTS, CDR2 YDEGEE. CDR3 size: 17 residues. V lost 2 bases, J lost 3 bases, and 18 bases lay in between. The complete variable domain, with remaining parts taken from reference TRBV5-8 and TRBJ1-5, reads EAGVTQSPTHLIKTRGQQATLRCSPISGHTSVYWYQQALGLGLQFLLWYDEGEERNRGNFPPRFSGRQFPNYSSELNVNALELEDSALYLCASSLGALAWHNQPQHFGDGTRLSIL.

The chain is built from TRBV28 and TRBJ1-2; 7 nucleotides line up with TRBD1. After removal of 4 bases from V and 6 bases from J, the junction contained 2 bases not matched to a gene. Germline CDR1 is MDHEN and CDR2 is SYDVKM. This CDR3 comprises 12 residues. CDR3 nucleotides: TGTGCCAGCAGTTCAAGGGGGCATGGCTACACCTTC. Its translation is CASSSRGHGYTF.

The gene calls are TRBV28 and TRBJ2-2; no definite D call. The germline CDR1 and CDR2 sequences are MDHEN and SYDVKM. The CDR3 loop spans 15 amino acids. V was clipped by 5 bases and J by 6 bases, with 16 bases between them. CDR3 nucleotides: TGTGCCAGCAGTCTAACGGTATCATACTCCGGGGAGCTGTTTTTT. Translation: CASSLTVSYSGELFF.

The J gene is TRBJ1-2, the V gene TRBV20-1, with unresolved D. Per germline, CDR1 DFQATT and CDR2 SNEGSKA (reference sequence). The CDR3 totals 9 residues. In DNA, the CDR3 is TGCCCCCGTGTGTATGGCTACACCTTC. Amino acids: CPRVYGYTF.

The rearrangement uses TRBV28 and TRBJ2-7; D is unclear. This CDR3 has 17 residues. CDR1 is MDHEN, CDR2 SYDVKM, per germline. Trimming shortened V by 4 bases and J by 5 bases, and 24 bases separated the two germline ends. This chain's CDR3 is CASSSSSLDGLGNEQYF. As DNA, the CDR3 is TGTGCCAGCAGTTCCTCGTCCCTCGACGGCCTAGGAAACGAGCAGTACTTC.

The chain links TRBV19 to TRBJ1-5; D is undetermined. The germline V gene encodes CDR1 LNHDA and CDR2 SQIVND (reference sequence). With 3 bases removed from V and 5 bases from J, the gap between germline ends came to 5 bases. This CDR3 contains 12 residues. The CDR3 region is CASSIRDQPQHF. In DNA form, the CDR3 reads TGTGCCAGTAGTATTCGAGATCAGCCCCAGCATTTT.